This T cell receptor beta chain is from a study of cytomegalovirus exposure and HLA in healthy donors. About the research overall: Most donors, 70% to 85% of approximately 400 genotyped, fell in the Caucasian-associated ancestry cluster.

J gave up 5 bases and V 6 bases, and 3 bases lay outside the gene matches. The CDR3 has 13 amino acids. Germline CDR1 reads MNHEY; CDR2 reads SVGAGI. 13 Jbeta primers and 60 Vbeta primers were used for the PCR. Clones were sequenced by immunoSEQ multiplex PCR, and TCRdb holds only the in-frame ones, with some missing. The sample shows about 120,000 clones, about three fifths of them seen only once. This clone turned up a few times. What it recognizes is unknown. Whole-study findings and limits: Among TCR beta chains, those listed as cytomegalovirus-associated numbered some 170.

V and J are TRBV6-5 and TRBJ1-1; 10 nucleotides line up with TRBD1. The receptor was derived from a woman aged 35 to 49 in good health and CMV-seropositive. Material for sequencing was PBMCs. The CDR3 region has the DNA TGTGCCAGCAGCCGGACAGGGGGGACTGAAGCTTTCTTT. Translating gives CASSRTGGTEAFF.